Listed here is a single TCR beta chain. From the 5' RACE reads, TCRdb called clonotypes with MiXCR, one entry per CDR3 protein. Here the sample spans fewer than 650,000 distinct CDR3 sequences, 21% being singletons. The germline V gene encodes CDR1 LGHNA and CDR2 YNFKEQ. Trimming removed 0 bases from V and 3 bases from J; junction bases left unmatched: 5. This CDR3 is 15 amino acids long. This specimen comes from a study of T cells after yellow fever vaccination. This TCR derives from a man aged 18 to 35 who received the YFV17D yellow fever vaccine. The starting material was PBMCs, obtained 20 to 25 days after the first yellow fever vaccination. The V call is TRBV4-2, the J call TRBJ2-7; TRBD2 agrees at 7 bases. DNA of the CDR3: TGTGCCAGCAGCCAAGAATGGGGGGGGGGCTACGAGCAGTACTTC. Its protein is CASSQEWGGGYEQYF.